One and the same sample provided the 15 T cell receptor beta chains below, sequenced in a study of human thymus T cells. Measured with immunoSEQ multiplex PCR; TCRdb has only the in-frame clones, and not every one. The data hold about 60,000 clones, with 90% to 95% observed a single time. The sequenced sample was blood. All receptors come from a boy in the first two years of life with a congenital heart defect but otherwise immunologically healthy.

V gene TRBV4-1 combines with J gene TRBJ1-1; a possible D gene is TRBD1 (5 bases). Between the trimmed V and J ends, which lost 0 bases and 10 bases, there was a span of 9 bases. The CDR3 extends over 12 amino acids. Germline V lookup: CDR1 MGHRA, CDR2 YSYEKL. CDR3 residues: CASSQEWGGAFF. CDR3 DNA: TGCGCCAGCAGCCAAGAGTGGGGGGGAGCTTTCTTT.

This chain joins TRBV10-1 and TRBJ2-1; the D gene is possibly TRBD2 (6 bases). Deletions cut 2 bases from V and 0 bases from J, with 8 bases between. Germline values: CDR1 WNHNN, CDR2 SYGVQD (reference sequence). This CDR3 has 15 residues. The CDR3, as DNA: TGCGCCAGCAGTGAGGCGGGAAGCTCCTACAATGAGCAGTTCTTC. It codes for CASSEAGSSYNEQFF.

This chain uses TRBV5-1 with TRBJ2-3; no reliable D call. CDR1 and CDR2 from the germline V gene are SGHRS and YFSETQ. The CDR3 has 17 residues. Trimming took off 5 bases at V and 2 bases at J, with 21 bases between the two ends. CDR3 nucleotide sequence: TGCGCCAGCAGTCAGTTTGGGAAGAAGATAGACACAGATACGCAGTATTTT. Its translation is CASSQFGKKIDTDTQYF. The entire variable domain, with the rest obtained from reference TRBV5-1 and TRBJ2-3, is as follows: KAGVTQTPRYLIKTRGQQVTLSCSPISGHRSVSWYQQTPGQGLQFLFEYFSETQRNKGNFPGRFSGRQFSNSRSEMNVSTLELGDSALYLCASSQFGKKIDTDTQYFGPGTRLTVL.

The rearrangement uses TRBV5-1 and TRBJ1-1; D is perhaps TRBD1 (6 bases). V dropped 3 bases and J dropped 0 bases, with 9 bases sitting between them. The CDR3 has 14 residues. CDR1 is SGHRS and CDR2 is YFSETQ in the germline V gene. The CDR3, as DNA: TGCGCCAGCAGCTCCTGGACAGTGAACACTGAAGCTTTCTTT. Translated: CASSSWTVNTEAFF.

In DNA, the CDR3 is TGTGCCAGCAGTTACTTAACTAAGGACAATGAGCAGTTCTTC. Protein: CASSYLTKDNEQFF. The V gene is TRBV6-6, the J gene TRBJ2-1; D is unclear. Germline lookup yields CDR1 MNHNY and CDR2 SVGAGI (reference sequence). The CDR3 has 14 residues. V lost 1 base to trimming and J lost 5 bases, with 9 bases between them.

V gene TRBV28 combines with J gene TRBJ1-5; no firm D call. The germline V gene encodes CDR1 MDHEN and CDR2 SYDVKM. This CDR3 has 14 residues. The V end was cut by 0 bases, the J end by 3 bases, with 6 bases between. This chain's CDR3 is CASSLWVPNQPQHF. As DNA, the CDR3 is TGTGCCAGCAGTTTATGGGTCCCCAATCAGCCCCAGCATTTT.

J is TRBJ2-7 and V is TRBV19; 12 bases fit TRBD1. Trimming cost V 5 bases and J 6 bases; bases outside gene matches: 2. The germline V gene encodes CDR1 LNHDA and CDR2 SQIVND (reference sequence). CDR3 length: 13 amino acids. CDR3 bases: TGTGCCAGTAGTTCGGGACAGGGGGCCGAGCAGTACTTC. Translating gives CASSSGQGAEQYF.

This chain uses TRBV19 with TRBJ2-3, with 14 positions matching TRBD2. The V gene end was trimmed by 5 bases and the J gene end by 4 bases; junction bases not matched to a gene: 5. The CDR3 sequence is 16 residues long. Per germline, CDR1 LNHDA and CDR2 SQIVND (reference sequence). CDR3 bases: TGTGCCAGTAGTCTGACTAGCGGGAGGGCCTCAGATACGCAGTATTTT. Translating gives CASSLTSGRASDTQYF.

The V and J genes are TRBV7-2 and TRBJ2-7, with TRBD1 matching 8 bases. With 5 bases clipped from V and 4 bases from J, the junction kept 10 bases outside the gene matches. The CDR3 loop spans 15 amino acids. Germline V gives CDR1 SGHTA, CDR2 FQGNSA. The CDR3 reads CASSPRRTGWYEQYF. The DNA of the CDR3 is TGTGCCAGCAGCCCACGAAGGACAGGGTGGTACGAGCAGTACTTC.

The CDR3 spells CASSYSRGGNYGYTF. The CDR3 region has the DNA TGTGCCAGCAGTTACTCGAGAGGGGGGAACTATGGCTACACCTTC. The J gene is TRBJ1-2, the V gene TRBV6-5; D possibly corresponds to TRBD1 (6 bases). There are 15 residues in the CDR3. Trimming took 0 bases from V and 2 from J, leaving 10 bases between them. CDR1 is MNHEY and CDR2 is SVGAGI in the germline V gene.

The chain couples TRBV25-1 to TRBJ2-6; D possibly matches TRBD1 or TRBD2 (5 bases each). V was clipped by 2 bases and J by 1 base, with 12 bases between them. This CDR3 is 17 amino acids long. Germline V gives CDR1 MGHDK, CDR2 SYGVNS. The CDR3 loop reads CASSERGTLSGANVLTF. CDR3 nucleotides: TGTGCCAGCAGTGAACGGGGCACCCTATCTGGGGCCAACGTCCTGACTTTC.

This chain connects TRBV12-2 to TRBJ1-2. TRBV12-2 has pseudogene status. The CDR3 length is 15 residues. The CDR3 region has the DNA TGTGCAAGTCGCTTAGTCCCCTCGAGGGGCTATGGCTACACCTTC. This codes for CASRLVPSRGYGYTF.

This clone was found once. This sequence joins TRBV28 and TRBJ1-2, with 9 bases that match TRBD1. The CDR3 totals 17 residues. The germline CDR1 and CDR2 sequences are MDHEN and SYDVKM. V was pared by 5 bases and J by 4 bases, with 14 bases of the junction left unmatched. This CDR3 is CASSLPGQGRRAYGYTF. CDR3 DNA: TGTGCCAGCAGTCTCCCGGGACAGGGCCGTCGAGCCTATGGCTACACCTTC.

The V call is TRBV7-9, the J call TRBJ2-1; no clear D. Per germline, CDR1 SEHNR and CDR2 FQNEAQ (reference sequence). Trimming removed 6 bases at V and 4 bases at J, with 16 bases between. The CDR3 spans 15 residues. CDR3: CASSNLRARYNEQFF. CDR3 DNA: TGTGCCAGCAGTAATCTACGGGCCAGGTACAATGAGCAGTTCTTC.

The chain combines TRBV5-4 with TRBJ2-3; 8 bases match TRBD2. Germline CDR1 SGHNT, CDR2 YYREEE (reference sequence). This CDR3 is built from 13 residues. Trimming at V came to 5 bases and at J to 5 bases, leaving 4 bases not matched to a gene. DNA of the CDR3: TGTGCCAGCAGGCAGCGGGGGTTAGATACGCAGTATTTT. It codes for CASRQRGLDTQYF.